In its sample, the clone carrying this TCR beta chain was seen a few times. The V segment lost 3 bases and the J segment 4 bases; nucleotides outside the gene matches: 10. CDR1 is GTSNPN and CDR2 is SVGIG in the germline V gene (reference sequence). CDR3 size: 15 residues. This record comes from a study of response to subunit inactivated influenza vaccine. TCRdb reanalysed the RT-PCR reads using MiXCR and keeps one entry per CDR3 protein. The sample shows about 240,000 distinct CDR3 sequences, more than 10% of them seen only once. The starting material was non-naive T cells sorted from PBMCs, obtained around 14 days before vaccination. This chain connects TRBV30 to TRBJ1-2, with 8 positions matching TRBD1. The sequence was obtained from a middle-aged man who received an inactivated influenza vaccine. The CDR3 region is CAWSTPDRAFYGYTF. The CDR3 DNA reads TGTGCCTGGAGCACCCCGGACAGGGCCTTCTATGGCTACACCTTC. The full variable domain, its missing parts supplied by reference TRBV30 and TRBJ1-2, is SQTIHQWPATLVQPVGSPLSLECTVEGTSNPNLYWYRQAAGRGLQLLFYSVGIGQISSEVPQNLSASRPQDRQFILSSKKLLLSDSGFYLCAWSTPDRAFYGYTFGSGTRLTVV.